The 10 T cell receptor beta chains in this list originate from one sample, sequenced in a study of CD8 T cells in ankylosing spondylitis. One entry per CDR3 protein results from TCRdb running MiXCR on the 5' RACE reads. Here the sample spans around 330,000 distinct CDR3 sequences, 11% being singletons. Specimen: blood, either unsorted or a sorted T cell fraction (not recorded which). These receptors originate from a female donor with ankylosing spondylitis or in good health (not recorded which).

This clonotype was detected a few times. The rearrangement joins TRBV5-1 to TRBJ2-3; the D gene is possibly TRBD2 (5 bases). The CDR3 totals 14 residues. CDR1 and CDR2 (germline): SGHRS, YFSETQ. The germline V and J ends were trimmed by 2 bases and 6 bases, with 13 bases remaining between them. The CDR3, as DNA: TGCGCCAGCAGCTTCGACTTACCGGGGGATACGCAGTATTTT. This encodes CASSFDLPGDTQYF.

This clonotype was counted only a few times. The chain couples TRBV7-8 to TRBJ1-5; 9 bases fit TRBD1. The J segment lost 4 bases and the V segment lost 4 bases, leaving 5 bases of the junction unmatched. This CDR3 region has 15 residues. Germline V gene sequence: CDR1 SGHVS, CDR2 FQNEAQ. The CDR3 nucleotides are TGTGCCAGCAGCTCCGGGACAGGGTCGAATCAGCCCCAGCATTTT. It is translated as CASSSGTGSNQPQHF.

This clonotype was recorded at least ten times. This chain connects TRBV20-1 to TRBJ2-1; D remains unclear. The V end was cut by 5 bases, the J end by 8 bases, with 16 bases between. Germline V lookup: CDR1 DFQATT, CDR2 SNEGSKA (reference sequence). The CDR3 spans 13 residues. For the CDR3, the DNA is TGCAGTGCTCCACTCAGACAATTCTATGAGCAGTTCTTC. Amino acid sequence: CSAPLRQFYEQFF.

In its sample, this clonotype was seen many times. The V gene is TRBV6-1, the J gene TRBJ1-5, with 8 positions matching TRBD1. Trimming cost V 9 bases and J 4 bases; bases outside gene matches: 14. There are 16 residues in the CDR3. CDR1 is MNHNS and CDR2 is SASEGT in the germline V gene. The CDR3 DNA reads as TGTGCCAGAAAGGGAGACAGGGGATTCGGAAATCAGCCCCAGCATTTT. Amino acid sequence: CARKGDRGFGNQPQHF.

In this sample, this clonotype turned up many times. The CDR3: CSARDRVAGANVLTF. The CDR3 DNA follows: TGCAGTGCTAGAGATCGAGTCGCTGGGGCCAACGTCCTGACTTTC. The chain couples TRBV20-1 to TRBJ2-6, with D unclear. The V gene's germline CDR1 is DFQATT and CDR2 SNEGSKA (reference sequence). The V and J ends lost 0 bases and 2 bases respectively, with 8 bases between them. This CDR3 contains 15 residues.

This clonotype was picked up many times. The chain links TRBV24-1 to TRBJ2-1, with a possible D match to TRBD1 (6 bases). The CDR3 totals 16 residues. With 1 base removed from V and 3 bases from J, the gap between germline ends came to 12 bases. Germline CDR1 is KGHDR and CDR2 is SFDVKD. For the CDR3, the DNA is TGTGCCACCAGTGATTTATTGGGGGCCGACTACAATGAGCAGTTCTTC. Translation gives CATSDLLGADYNEQFF.

Ten or more counts support this clonotype. V and J are TRBV5-5 and TRBJ2-2, with a tentative D call TRBD1 (6 bases). The germline gives CDR1 SGHKS, CDR2 YYEKEE (reference sequence). The V and J ends lost 7 bases and 0 bases respectively, with 13 bases between them. This CDR3 has 15 amino acids. For the CDR3, the DNA is TGTGCCAGCCTTTGGGGGCCCACGAACACCGGGGAGCTGTTTTTT. Translation: CASLWGPTNTGELFF.

This clonotype was found many times. The chain combines TRBV5-1 with TRBJ2-3; D possibly matches TRBD1 or TRBD2 (5 bases each). The germline CDR1 and CDR2 sequences are SGHRS and YFSETQ. This CDR3 spans 15 amino acids. V was cut by 2 bases and J by 6 bases, with 16 bases left in between. In nucleotides, the CDR3 is TGCGCCAGCAGCTTCCCCGGGACGGTTCCGGATACGCAGTATTTT. Protein product: CASSFPGTVPDTQYF.

This clonotype was observed many times. The V gene is TRBV20-1, the J gene TRBJ2-3; D possibly corresponds to TRBD2 (6 bases). Trimming removed 6 bases from V and 2 bases from J, with 15 bases in between. The CDR3 runs to 14 residues. CDR1 is DFQATT and CDR2 is SNEGSKA in the germline V gene (reference sequence). CDR3 residues: CSAYTGLPTDTQYF. In DNA, the CDR3 is TGCAGTGCATATACGGGACTTCCCACAGATACGCAGTATTTT.

V usage is TRBV6-6 and J usage is TRBJ2-3; D unclear. Germline-derived CDR1 and CDR2 are MNHNY and SVGAGI (reference sequence). CDR3 length equals 11 residues. Trimming left V 7 bases short and J 5 bases short, with 7 bases between. The CDR3 sequence: CASKEIDTQYF. In nucleotides, the CDR3 is TGTGCCAGCAAAGAAATAGATACGCAGTATTTT.